One sample yielded the 2 T cell receptor beta chains listed below, sequenced in a study of cytomegalovirus exposure and HLA in healthy donors (dated by TCRdb to about 2017). Libraries were built with the immunoSEQ multiplex PCR assay. The multiplex PCR relied on a mix of 60 forward primers for TCR Vbeta segments and 13 reverse primers for TCR Jbeta segments. Entries here come from immuneACCESS through TCRdb and include only in-frame sequences with V and J called. Some clones fail to appear in such tables; in the studies checked, an unresolved V gene covers under half of the shortfall, and the cause of the remainder is unknown. This sample's table has entries for about 91,000 clones. Jointly, the top ten make up roughly 3% of the sample. The material sequenced was PBMCs. Receptor source: a woman aged 25 to 39 in good health and CMV-seronegative.

As DNA, the CDR3 is TGTGCCAGCAGCTTATGGGCAGGGGTTAACTATGGCTACACCTTC. Protein sequence: CASSLWAGVNYGYTF. The chain is built from TRBV11-2 and TRBJ1-2; tentatively, D is TRBD1 (6 bases). Germline V CDR1 and CDR2: SGHAT, FQNNGV. The CDR3 is 15 residues long. The V and J ends lost 2 bases and 1 base respectively, with 11 bases between them.

The rearrangement links TRBV7-2 to TRBJ2-2, with 10 positions matching TRBD1. Trimming took 5 bases from V and 4 from J; bases not matched to a gene: 4. Germline CDR1 SGHTA, CDR2 FQGNSA. The CDR3 loop spans 15 amino acids. CDR3 sequence (DNA): TGTGCCAGCAGCCCCCGGACAGGGGGCACCGGGGAGCTGTTTTTT. Translating gives CASSPRTGGTGELFF.